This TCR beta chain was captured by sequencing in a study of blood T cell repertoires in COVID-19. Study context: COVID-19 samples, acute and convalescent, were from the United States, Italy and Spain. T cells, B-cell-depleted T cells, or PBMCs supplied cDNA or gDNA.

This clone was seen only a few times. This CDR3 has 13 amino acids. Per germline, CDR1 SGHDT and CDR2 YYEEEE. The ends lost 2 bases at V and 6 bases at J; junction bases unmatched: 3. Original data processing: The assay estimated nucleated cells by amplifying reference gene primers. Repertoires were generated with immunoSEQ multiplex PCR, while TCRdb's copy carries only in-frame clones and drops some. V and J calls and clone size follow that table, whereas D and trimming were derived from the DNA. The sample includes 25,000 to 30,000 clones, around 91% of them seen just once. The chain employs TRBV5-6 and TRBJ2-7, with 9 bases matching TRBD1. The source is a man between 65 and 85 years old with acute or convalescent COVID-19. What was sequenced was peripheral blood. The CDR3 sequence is CASSLGDRVEQYF. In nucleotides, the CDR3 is TGTGCCAGCAGCTTAGGGGACAGGGTCGAGCAGTACTTC.